This is a list of T cell receptor beta chains from one sample in a study of blood T cell repertoires in COVID-19. The protocol was immunoSEQ multiplex PCR, while the TCRdb copy is restricted to in-frame clones and leaves out a portion. The top ten hold 1.8% of the sample, which has more than 200,000 clones, approximately 80% seen once. The sequenced sample was PBMCs or T cells enriched from blood (not recorded which). The receptor set was obtained from a man in his sixties who had recovered from COVID-19. Each CDR3 is given with its conserved first and last residue. A D gene is named only where the DNA matches it firmly. The listing skips clone size in some rows; elsewhere it reads once, few, many or a size class.

TRBJ2-5	TRBV7-3	NA	NA	CASSLGRGQETQYF	TGTGCCAGCAGCTTGGGCCGGGGACAAGAGACCCAGTACTTC
TRBJ1-6	TRBV2	once	NA	CASSPGNSPLHF	TGTGCCAGCAGTCCAGGGAATTCACCCCTCCACTTT
TRBJ1-1	TRBV2	NA	NA	CASRDTNTEAFF	TGTGCCAGCCGGGACACGAACACTGAAGCTTTCTTT
TRBJ2-5	TRBV9	once	NA	CASSVAGRGALETQYF	TGTGCCAGCAGCGTAGCTGGCAGGGGAGCCCTAGAGACCCAGTACTTC
TRBJ2-1	TRBV3-1/TRBV3-2	NA	NA	CASSQDRPRHEQFF	TGTGCCAGCAGTCAGGACAGACCTAGGCATGAGCAGTTCTTC
TRBJ1-5	TRBV19	NA	TRBD1	CASSTIRNRDRVMPQHF	TGTGCCAGTAGTACCATCCGTAACCGGGACAGGGTAATGCCCCAGCATTTT
TRBJ2-2	TRBV27	NA	TRBD2	CASSSEVGGGSANTGELFF	TGTGCCAGCAGTTCGGAGGTCGGGGGGGGTTCGGCGAACACCGGGGAGCTGTTTTTT
TRBJ1-6	TRBV2	NA	NA	CASSEEQGNSPLHF	TGTGCCAGCAGTGAAGAACAGGGTAATTCACCCCTCCACTTT
TRBJ1-2	TRBV19	NA	NA	CASTPRGRRMVGYTF	TGTGCCAGTACCCCTAGAGGGCGGAGAATGGTTGGCTACACCTTC
TRBJ1-2	TRBV7-2	NA	TRBD1	CASSITGQGNYGYTF	TGTGCCAGCAGCATAACCGGACAGGGTAATTATGGCTACACCTTC